The clone carrying this T cell receptor (beta chain) was found a few times. The sample comes from a study of blood T cell repertoires in COVID-19. Study background: The United States, Italy and Spain provided the acute and convalescent COVID-19 samples. PBMCs, B-cell-depleted T cells, or T cells were the source of the cDNA or gDNA that made up the material.

Trimming cost V 5 bases and J 4 bases; bases outside gene matches: 6. CDR3 length: 14 amino acids. Germline-derived CDR1 and CDR2 are SEHNR and FQNEAQ (reference sequence). Assay: immunoSEQ multiplex PCR; the TCRdb copy retains only in-frame clones and omits some. The table includes about 64,000 clones, around four fifths detected once. The gene calls are TRBV7-9 and TRBJ2-3; 7 bases align to TRBD1. This TCR was recovered from a human donor in a cohort sampled during active COVID-19. Sequencing was carried out using peripheral blood. CDR3 residues: CASSLGQAADTQYF. CDR3 in DNA: TGTGCCAGCAGCCTTGGACAGGCGGCAGATACGCAGTATTTT. The complete variable domain, with remaining parts taken from reference TRBV7-9 and TRBJ2-3, reads DTGVSQNPRHKITKRGQNVTFRCDPISEHNRLYWYRQTLGQGPEFLTYFQNEAQLEKSRLLSDRFSAERPKGSFSTLEIQRTEQGDSAMYLCASSLGQAADTQYFGPGTRLTVL.